The 2 T cell receptor beta chains below all came from one sample that was sequenced in a study of blood T cell repertoires in COVID-19. Libraries were prepared by immunoSEQ multiplex PCR; TCRdb keeps only in-frame clonotypes and omits some of them. This table has about 75,000 clones, 79% appearing once. The sample taken for sequencing was peripheral blood. The receptors were gathered from an elderly woman with active or convalescent COVID-19.

CDR3 in amino acids: CASSQVGSGEKLFF. Here the CDR3 DNA reads TGTGCCAGCAGCCAAGTCGGGAGTGGTGAAAAACTGTTTTTT. The chain carries TRBV14 and TRBJ1-4; no definite D call. The CDR3 runs 14 residues. Trimming stripped 1 base from V and 7 bases from J, with 10 bases between. Germline V CDR1 and CDR2: SGHDN, FVKESK.

The chain has TRBV19 and TRBJ1-5, with D possibly TRBD1 on 5 matching bases. The CDR3 extends over 20 amino acids. Germline V gene data show CDR1 as LNHDA and CDR2 as SQIVND (reference sequence). Trimming took 5 bases from V and 0 from J, leaving 26 bases between them. The CDR3 nucleotides are TGTGCCAGTAGTTTCCGCCCTGGAGGGGCAGGAGGGCATAGCAATCAGCCCCAGCATTTT. Its translation: CASSFRPGGAGGHSNQPQHF. Drawing the rest from reference TRBV19 and TRBJ1-5, the complete variable domain is DGGITQSPKYLFRKEGQNVTLSCEQNLNHDAMYWYRQDPGQGLRLIYYSQIVNDFQKGDIAEGYSVSREKKESFPLTVTSAQKNPTAFYLCASSFRPGGAGGHSNQPQHFGDGTRLSIL.